Listed below are T cell receptor beta chains from one sample, sequenced in a study of breast tumors, draining lymph nodes, adjacent tissues. Via MiXCR, TCRdb re-called the multiplex PCR reads, giving one row per CDR3 protein. The sample carries 50,000 to 55,000 distinct CDR3 sequences, about 40% recorded once. Sequenced: breast tumor tissue. The origin of the receptors is a female donor with breast cancer. Some clones in this sample may be carry-over from other donors' samples. CDR3s include the opening cysteine and the closing phenylalanine or tryptophan. D genes are given only for firm matches. Some rows have no size entry. The others give once, few or many, or a class for an expanded clone.

j_gene: TRBJ2-7
abundance: many
v_gene: TRBV5-6
d_gene: NA
CDR3nt: TGTGCCAGCAGCTACACGGGGATCGTCGGCGAGCAGTACTTC
CDR3aa: CASSYTGIVGEQYF

j_gene: TRBJ1-3
abundance: many
v_gene: TRBV19
d_gene: TRBD1
CDR3nt: TGTGCCAGCCCTTCACAGGGGGCTGGTGGAAACACCATATATTTT
CDR3aa: CASPSQGAGGNTIYF

j_gene: TRBJ2-1
abundance: NA
v_gene: TRBV10-3
d_gene: TRBD2
CDR3nt: TGTGCCATAAGCGAACTAGCGGGTATCAACAATGAGCAGTTCTTC
CDR3aa: CAISELAGINNEQFF

j_gene: TRBJ2-6
abundance: NA
v_gene: TRBV12-3/TRBV12-4
d_gene: NA
CDR3nt: TGTGCCAGCAAGATGGACACCGGAGCGGTCGGAAAGACCTCTGGGGCCAACGTCCTGACTTTC
CDR3aa: CASKMDTGAVGKTSGANVLTF

j_gene: TRBJ2-3
abundance: many
v_gene: TRBV20-1
d_gene: NA
CDR3nt: TGCAGTGTCTCCCCTGGAAATACGCAGTATTTT
CDR3aa: CSVSPGNTQYF

j_gene: TRBJ1-2
abundance: many
v_gene: TRBV12-3/TRBV12-4
d_gene: NA
CDR3nt: TGTGCCAGCAGTCCCACAGCGAACCCACTCGGCTACACCTTC
CDR3aa: CASSPTANPLGYTF

j_gene: TRBJ2-1
abundance: many
v_gene: TRBV20-1
d_gene: NA
CDR3nt: TGCAGTGCTAGTCTCATCAATGAGCAGTTCTTC
CDR3aa: CSASLINEQFF

j_gene: TRBJ2-5
abundance: many
v_gene: TRBV11-3
d_gene: NA
CDR3nt: TGTGCCAGCAGCCAAGGGGTAGAGGGGGCGCGGGGACAAGAGACCCAGTACTTC
CDR3aa: CASSQGVEGARGQETQYF

j_gene: TRBJ2-7
abundance: once
v_gene: TRBV6-5
d_gene: NA
CDR3nt: TGTGCCAGCAGTCCCAGCTGGGGCTCCTACGAGCAGTACTTC
CDR3aa: CASSPSWGSYEQYF

j_gene: TRBJ2-1
abundance: NA
v_gene: TRBV7-2
d_gene: NA
CDR3nt: TGTGCCAGCAGCCCCATGACTAGTATCGATGAGCAGTTCTTC
CDR3aa: CASSPMTSIDEQFF